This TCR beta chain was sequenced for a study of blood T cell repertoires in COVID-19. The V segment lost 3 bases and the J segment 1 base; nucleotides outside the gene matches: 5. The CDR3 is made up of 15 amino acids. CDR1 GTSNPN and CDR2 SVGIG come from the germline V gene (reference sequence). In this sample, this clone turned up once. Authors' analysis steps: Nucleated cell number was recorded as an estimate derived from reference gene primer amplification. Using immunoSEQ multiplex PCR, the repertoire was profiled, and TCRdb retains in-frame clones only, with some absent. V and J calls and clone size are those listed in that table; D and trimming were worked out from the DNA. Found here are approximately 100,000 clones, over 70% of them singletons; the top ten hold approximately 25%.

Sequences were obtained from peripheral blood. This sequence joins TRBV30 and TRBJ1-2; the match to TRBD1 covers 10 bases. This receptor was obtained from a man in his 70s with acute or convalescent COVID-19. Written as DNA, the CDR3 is TGTGCCTGGAGGGGCCGGGACAGGGGTAACTATGGCTACACCTTC. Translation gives CAWRGRDRGNYGYTF.